The 26 T cell receptor beta chains below were found in one sample sequenced in a study of tumor-infiltrating lymphocytes in primary liver carcinoma. Blood RNA came from unsorted whole blood; germline DNA was also extracted. The authors made TCR beta cDNA from approximately 490 ng total RNA with a constant-region primer. Libraries for TCR beta were built through three nested multiplex PCR rounds, which together made up a slightly modified ARM-PCR procedure. The two initial PCR rounds, about 9 cycles each, used TRBV1-TRBV30 forward and C-beta reverse primers. TCRdb re-called the multiplex PCR reads through MiXCR, storing one row per CDR3 protein. This table holds some 320,000 distinct CDR3 sequences, 50% to 70% found once. The source material was peripheral blood. All receptors come from a middle-aged man with primary liver carcinoma and hepatitis B virus infection.

This chain uses TRBV5-6 with TRBJ2-1, with D uncertain. Per germline, CDR1 SGHDT and CDR2 YYEEEE. V was cut by 1 base and J by 7 bases, with 12 bases left in between. The CDR3 contains 14 residues. CDR3 in amino acids: CASSLYPQENEQFF. In nucleotides, the CDR3 is TGTGCCAGCAGCTTGTACCCCCAAGAGAATGAGCAGTTCTTC.

The CDR3 nucleotides read TGTGCCAGCAGTTACTCGATTACAGCGTGCGGCGGGGAGCTGTTTTTT. Amino acids: CASSYSITACGGELFF. The chain has TRBV6-6 and TRBJ2-2; D unresolved. Per germline, CDR1 MNHNY and CDR2 SVGAGI (reference sequence). The V end lost 0 bases, the J end lost 7 bases, and 15 bases lay between the germline ends. The CDR3 contains 16 residues.

In DNA form, the CDR3 reads TGTGCCAGCAGCTCCAAGCGGATTTACGAGCAGTACTTC. Its protein product is CASSSKRIYEQYF. The chain uses TRBV7-8 and TRBJ2-7; a weak D match, TRBD2 (5 bases). This CDR3 region has 13 residues. Trimming shortened V by 4 bases and J by 4 bases, and 11 bases separated the two germline ends. The germline gives CDR1 SGHVS, CDR2 FQNEAQ.

In regard to this clonotype: This sequence may be a read error, since a much larger clone differs from it by one base. The chain is built from TRBV5-4 and TRBJ2-5, with TRBD1 matching 7 bases. Germline CDR1 and CDR2: SGHNT and YYREEE (reference sequence). The CDR3 is made up of 13 amino acids. This CDR3 is CASSEQGKEIQYF. The CDR3 nucleotides read TGTGCCAGCAGCGAACAGGGGAAAGAGATCCAGTACTTC.

In this sample, this clonotype turned up a few times. The rearrangement joins TRBV28 to TRBJ2-5; TRBD2 agrees at 11 bases. Trimming took 9 bases from V and 5 from J; bases not matched to a gene: 8. CDR3 length: 14 residues. Germline values: CDR1 MDHEN, CDR2 SYDVKM. Here the CDR3 reads CASSTSGSIETQYF. The CDR3 region has the DNA TGTGCCAGTAGCACTAGCGGGAGTATCGAGACCCAGTACTTC.

Of note for this clonotype: A read error may account for a junction end that differs from germline. The chain joins TRBV5-1 to TRBJ2-2; D perhaps matches TRBD2 (6 bases). This CDR3 comprises 14 residues. Germline V gives CDR1 SGHRS, CDR2 YFSETQ. In nucleotides, the CDR3 is TGCGCCAGCAGCTTGGACGGAGGGACCGGGGATCTGTTTTTT. The encoded protein is CASSLDGGTGDLFF.

Turning to this clonotype: Its ends do not fully match the called genes, so a read error is possible. This chain uses TRBV28 with TRBJ2-2, with D perhaps matching TRBD1 or TRBD2 (5 bases each). Germline V gene sequence: CDR1 MDHEN, CDR2 SYDVKM. This CDR3 has 15 residues. The CDR3 loop reads CASSLPTVGAGKLFF. CDR3 coding DNA: TGTGCCAGCAGTTTACCCACGGTCGGGGCCGGGAAGCTGTTTTTT.

Turning to this clonotype: Being one base from a much bigger clone, this may be a read error. V and J are TRBV6-2 or TRBV6-3 and TRBJ2-1, with D tentatively TRBD2 (5 bases). The CDR3 is 13 amino acids. Germline CDR1 MNHEY, CDR2 SVGEGT. Trimming stripped 5 bases from V and 8 bases from J, with 13 bases between. CDR3 sequence reads: CASSPGLRYEQFF. CDR3 nucleotide sequence: TGTGCCAGCAGTCCTGGACTTCGGTATGAGCAGTTCTTC.

V and J are TRBV28 and TRBJ2-2, with 9 nucleotides matching TRBD1. Per germline, CDR1 MDHEN and CDR2 SYDVKM. The CDR3 sequence is 17 residues long. V trimming: 2 bases; J trimming: 1 base; junction bases outside the gene matches: 5. CDR3 in amino acids: CASSLLGTGLNTGELFF. The CDR3 bases are TGTGCCAGCAGTTTACTTGGGACAGGGTTGAACACCGGGGAGCTGTTTTTT.

Comment on this clonotype: The conserved phenylalanine or tryptophan normally closing the CDR3 is absent here, so this likely arose from a read error. This chain links TRBV4-2 with TRBJ2-1; 11 nucleotides agree with TRBD2. The CDR3 has 17 amino acids. V was clipped by 3 bases and J by 2 bases; unmatched bases: 6. Germline V lookup: CDR1 LGHNA, CDR2 YNFKEQ. The CDR3 sequence: CASSHRVSGRAYNEQFY. The CDR3 DNA follows: TGTGCCAGCAGCCACCGGGTTAGCGGGAGGGCCTACAATGAGCAGTTCTAC.

This clonotype has at least ten counts. The rearrangement links TRBV5-4 to TRBJ2-3; D might be TRBD1 (5 bases). V shed 2 bases and J shed 2 bases, with 9 bases lying between them. The CDR3 length is 14 residues. Germline CDR1 SGHNT, CDR2 YYREEE (reference sequence). In nucleotides, the CDR3 is TGTGCCAGCAGCTTAGACAGTTCCACAGATACGCAGTATTTT. This translates into CASSLDSSTDTQYF.

A word on this clonotype: A much larger clone is a single base away; this may be a read error. This sequence joins TRBV10-3 and TRBJ2-7, with TRBD2 matching 7 bases. Trimming took 6 bases from V and 3 from J; bases not matched to a gene: 5. Germline CDR1 is ENHRY and CDR2 is SYGVKD. The length of the CDR3 is 13 residues. Written as DNA, the CDR3 is TGTGCCATCAGAGGACTAGAGCGCTACGAGCAGTACTTC. Its protein product is CAIRGLERYEQYF.

The J gene is TRBJ2-1, the V gene TRBV25-1; 11 bases align to TRBD2. Germline assignment: CDR1 MGHDK and CDR2 SYGVNS. J gave up 4 bases and V 4 bases, and 9 bases lay outside the gene matches. The CDR3 totals 17 residues. The CDR3 loop reads CASSVGLAARPYNEQFF. DNA for the CDR3: TGTGCCAGCAGTGTGGGACTAGCGGCTCGCCCTTACAATGAGCAGTTCTTC.

This clonotype was counted at least ten times. V and J are TRBV29-1 and TRBJ1-2; no firm D call. V lost 2 bases and J 2 bases, leaving 15 bases between the germline ends. CDR1 and CDR2 from the germline V gene are SQVTM and ANQGSEA. CDR3 length equals 15 residues. CDR3 sequence: CSVEFPPTSNYGYTF. CDR3 nucleotide sequence: TGCAGCGTTGAATTCCCGCCCACTTCCAACTATGGCTACACCTTC.

This clonotype was detected a few times. This may arise from a read error, as a much more abundant clone is one base away. The chain employs TRBV29-1 and TRBJ2-7; D perhaps matches TRBD2 (6 bases). The CDR3 length is 14 residues. Germline V gene data show CDR1 as SQVTM and CDR2 as ANQGSEA. CDR3 bases: TGCAGCGCTTACGGGGGTCCCGGGCATTACGGGCAGTACTTC. This codes for CSAYGGPGHYGQYF.

The sample holds a few counts of this clonotype. This chain links TRBV20-1 with TRBJ1-5, with unresolved D. CDR3 size: 14 residues. Germline loops: CDR1 DFQATT, CDR2 SNEGSKA (reference sequence). V was shortened by 3 bases and J by 3 bases, with 12 bases between the two germline ends. The CDR3 is CSASLGGLNQPQHF. In nucleotides, the CDR3 is TGCAGTGCTAGTTTAGGAGGGCTCAATCAGCCCCAGCATTTT.

Of note for this clonotype: A read error may account for a junction end that differs from germline. The rearrangement links TRBV6-2 or TRBV6-3 to TRBJ1-5; 11 bases line up with TRBD1. The CDR3 sequence is 20 residues long. Germline V gives CDR1 MNHEY, CDR2 SVGEGT. In nucleotides, the CDR3 is TGTGCCAGCAGTTACAACCCCGGACAGGGGGCGGAATATAGCAGTCAGCCCCAGCATTTT. Its translation is CASSYNPGQGAEYSSQPQHF.

In its sample, this clonotype was seen many times. The V call is TRBV5-4, the J call TRBJ2-7; 7 nucleotides line up with TRBD1. Per germline, CDR1 SGHNT and CDR2 YYREEE (reference sequence). The length of the CDR3 is 14 residues. V gave up 4 bases and J gave up 3 bases; unmatched junction bases: 7. CDR3 bases: TGTGCCAGCAGCCACGCCCCAGGGGGCTACGAGCAGTACTTC. Residues: CASSHAPGGYEQYF.

A remark on this clonotype: Being one base from a much bigger clone, this may be a read error. The V gene is TRBV6-1, the J gene TRBJ1-1; 8 bases match TRBD1. Germline V lookup: CDR1 MNHNS, CDR2 SASEGT. CDR3 length: 13 residues. CDR3 bases: TGCGCTGAAGGGACAGGACAGAACACTGAAGCTTACTTT. It translates to CAEGTGQNTEAYF.

Concerning this clonotype: This may be a read error: a much more frequent sequence differs by one nucleotide. This rearrangement joins TRBV6-2 or TRBV6-3 to TRBJ2-3, with 8 bases lining up with TRBD2. The V gene's germline CDR1 is MNHEY and CDR2 SVGEGT. The CDR3 totals 13 residues. In DNA, the CDR3 is TGTGCCAGCAGTCCCGGGGGGGCGGCTACGCACTATTTT. Its protein product is CASSPGGAATHYF.

Comments on this clonotype: One base away lies a much larger clone, so this may be a sequencing read error. The gene calls are TRBV12-3 or TRBV12-4 and TRBJ2-1; the D gene is possibly TRBD1 (5 bases). The CDR3 runs 12 residues. CDR3 amino acids: CASSTQGNERFF. DNA for the CDR3: TGTGCCAGCAGTACCCAGGGAAATGAGCGGTTCTTC.

In its sample, this clonotype was seen many times. CDR3 sequence reads: CASSRGQGGEKLFF. The DNA for the CDR3 is TGCGCCAGCAGCCGCGGACAGGGGGGAGAAAAACTGTTTTTT. The rearrangement joins TRBV4-3 to TRBJ1-4; 10 bases align to TRBD1. V lost 4 bases to trimming and J lost 8 bases; unmatched junction nucleotides: 4. The germline V gene encodes CDR1 LGHNA and CDR2 YSLEER. The CDR3 length is 14 residues.

V gene TRBV11-2 combines with J gene TRBJ2-7, with D possibly matching TRBD1 (5 bases). The CDR3 loop spans 17 amino acids. Germline V gene data show CDR1 as SGHAT and CDR2 as FQNNGV. Trimming left V 4 bases short and J 3 bases short, with 22 bases between. CDR3 sequence (DNA): TGTGCCAGCAGCTCCCTTGGAAGTGGGGCCCAGAACTACGAGCAGTACTTC. Translation: CASSSLGSGAQNYEQYF.

As concerns this clonotype: A much larger clone differs by one base, so this may be a read error. The rearrangement links TRBV4-2 to TRBJ2-3, with 7 bases matching TRBD2. This CDR3 has 17 residues. V was clipped by 0 bases and J by 1 base; unmatched bases: 7. The germline V gene has CDR1 LGHNA and CDR2 YNFKEQ. The CDR3 reads CASSQDSGTGGTDTQYF. Written as DNA, the CDR3 is TGTGCCAGCAGCCAAGACAGCGGGACGGGAGGCACAGATACGCAGTATTTT.

This clonotype was counted once. At one of its ends the junction is not consistent with the germline gene, which may arise from a read error. The genes are TRBV4-3 and TRBJ2-1, with 7 nucleotides matching TRBD1. The germline CDR1 and CDR2 sequences are LGHNA and YSLEER. The CDR3 is made up of 15 amino acids. CDR3 bases: TGCACCAGCAGCCTAGTACAGGGGATTAACAATGAGCAGTTCTTC. This sequence encodes CTSSLVQGINNEQFF.

Turning to this clonotype: Being one base from a much bigger clone, this may be a read error. The chain carries TRBV4-1 and TRBJ1-6, with 9 bases that match TRBD1. The germline CDR1 and CDR2 sequences are MGHRA and YSYEKL. V shed 5 bases and J 11 bases; nucleotides not matched to a gene: 7. This CDR3 is 14 amino acids long. The CDR3 DNA reads TGCGCCAGCAGCTACAGGGGGCCGGAGACACCCCTCCACTTT. Residues: CASSYRGPETPLHF.